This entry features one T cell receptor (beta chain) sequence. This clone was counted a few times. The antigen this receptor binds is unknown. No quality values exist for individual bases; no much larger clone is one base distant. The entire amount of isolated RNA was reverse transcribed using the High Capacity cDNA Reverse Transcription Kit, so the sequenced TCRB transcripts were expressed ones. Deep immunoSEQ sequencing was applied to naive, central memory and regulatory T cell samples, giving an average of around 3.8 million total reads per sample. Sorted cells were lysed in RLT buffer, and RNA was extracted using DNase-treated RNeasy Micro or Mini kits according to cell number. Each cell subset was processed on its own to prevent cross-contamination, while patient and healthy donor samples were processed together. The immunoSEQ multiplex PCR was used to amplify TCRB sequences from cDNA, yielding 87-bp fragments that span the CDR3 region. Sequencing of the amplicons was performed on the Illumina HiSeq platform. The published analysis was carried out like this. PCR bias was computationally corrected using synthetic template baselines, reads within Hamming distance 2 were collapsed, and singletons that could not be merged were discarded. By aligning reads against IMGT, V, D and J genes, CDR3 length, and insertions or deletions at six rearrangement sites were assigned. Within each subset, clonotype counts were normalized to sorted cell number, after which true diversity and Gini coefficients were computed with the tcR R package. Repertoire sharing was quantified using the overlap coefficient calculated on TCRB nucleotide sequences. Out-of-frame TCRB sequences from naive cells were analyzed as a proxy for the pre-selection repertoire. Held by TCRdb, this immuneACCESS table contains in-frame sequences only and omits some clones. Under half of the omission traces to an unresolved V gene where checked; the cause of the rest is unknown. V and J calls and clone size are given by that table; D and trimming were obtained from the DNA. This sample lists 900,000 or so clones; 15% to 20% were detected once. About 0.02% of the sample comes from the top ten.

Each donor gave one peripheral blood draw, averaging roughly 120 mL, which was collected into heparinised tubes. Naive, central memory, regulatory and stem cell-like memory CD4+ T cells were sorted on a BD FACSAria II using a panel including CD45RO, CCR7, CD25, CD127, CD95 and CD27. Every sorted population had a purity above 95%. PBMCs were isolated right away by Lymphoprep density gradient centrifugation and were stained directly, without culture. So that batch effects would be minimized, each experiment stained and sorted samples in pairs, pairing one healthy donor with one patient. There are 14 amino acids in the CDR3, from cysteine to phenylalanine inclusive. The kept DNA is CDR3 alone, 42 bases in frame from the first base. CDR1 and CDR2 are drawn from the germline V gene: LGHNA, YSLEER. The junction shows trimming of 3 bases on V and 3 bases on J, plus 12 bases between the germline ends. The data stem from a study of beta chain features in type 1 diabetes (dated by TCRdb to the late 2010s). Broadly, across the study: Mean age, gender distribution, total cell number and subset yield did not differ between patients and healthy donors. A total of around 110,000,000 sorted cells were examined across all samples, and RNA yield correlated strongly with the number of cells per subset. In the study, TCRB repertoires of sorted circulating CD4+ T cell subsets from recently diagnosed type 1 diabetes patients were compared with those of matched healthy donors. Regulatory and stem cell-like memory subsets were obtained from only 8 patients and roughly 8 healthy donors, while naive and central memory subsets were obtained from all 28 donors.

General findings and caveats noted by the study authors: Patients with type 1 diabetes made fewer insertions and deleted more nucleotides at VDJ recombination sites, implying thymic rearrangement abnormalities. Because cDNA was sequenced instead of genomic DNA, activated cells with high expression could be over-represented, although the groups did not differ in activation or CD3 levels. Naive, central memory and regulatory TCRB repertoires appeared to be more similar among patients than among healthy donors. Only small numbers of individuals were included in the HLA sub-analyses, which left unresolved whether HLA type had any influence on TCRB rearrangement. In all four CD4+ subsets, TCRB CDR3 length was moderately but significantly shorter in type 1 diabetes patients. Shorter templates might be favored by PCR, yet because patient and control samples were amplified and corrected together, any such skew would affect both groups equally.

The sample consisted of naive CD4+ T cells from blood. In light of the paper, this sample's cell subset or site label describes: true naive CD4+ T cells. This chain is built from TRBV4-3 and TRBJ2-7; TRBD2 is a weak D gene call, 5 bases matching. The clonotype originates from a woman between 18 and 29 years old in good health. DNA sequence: TGCGCCAGCAGCCAGGCCGGGATCAACTACGAGCAGTACTTC. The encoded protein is CASSQAGINYEQYF.